What follows are 14 T cell receptor beta chains derived from one specimen sequenced in a study of regulatory T cells in long-lasting Graves disease. Building of the TCR beta libraries involved iRepertoire HTBI primers and Arm-PCR of CDR3 regions. Using its own MiXCR run on the multiplex PCR reads, TCRdb lists one record per CDR3 protein. The data contain 360,000 or so distinct CDR3 sequences, 10% to 15% of them singletons. Time point noted: newly diagnosed GD, antithyroid drugs for less than 3 months. The authors made the TCR library using RNA they extracted from PBMCs. These data were also filed under a second study, of T cells in Graves' hyperthyroidism and ophthalmopathy.

The sample consisted of peripheral blood mononuclear cells (PBMCs), taken at new diagnosis, from a patient treated with antithyroid drugs. These receptors were collected from a woman younger than 30 with Graves disease.

This clonotype has a count of ten or more. The genes are TRBV19 and TRBJ2-1; D gene ambiguous. The germline CDR1 and CDR2 sequences are LNHDA and SQIVND (reference sequence). There are 16 residues in the CDR3. V was cut by 3 bases and J by 0 bases, with 12 bases left in between. CDR3 nucleotide sequence: TGTGCCAGTAGTATGGGTCAGGAGAGCTCCTACAATGAGCAGTTCTTC. Residues: CASSMGQESSYNEQFF.

As for this clonotype: A much larger clone differs from this one at a single base, so this may be a read error. The rearrangement joins TRBV10-2 to TRBJ1-1; a weak D match, TRBD1 (6 bases). Trimming removed 6 bases at V and 1 base at J, with 15 bases between. The CDR3 length is 15 residues. Per germline, CDR1 WSHSY and CDR2 SAAADI. The CDR3 region is CASRAGQRANTEAFF. The CDR3 DNA reads TGCGCCAGCAGGGCCGGACAGAGGGCGAACACTGAAGCTTTCTTT.

The rearrangement joins TRBV20-1 to TRBJ2-1; D may match TRBD1 or TRBD2 (6 bases each). In germline, CDR1 is DFQATT, CDR2 SNEGSKA (reference sequence). This CDR3 spans 15 amino acids. Trimming cost V 5 bases and J 2 bases, with 16 bases left between them. The CDR3 loop is CSAQGGSGPYNEQFF. CDR3 nucleotide sequence: TGCAGTGCTCAAGGGGGGTCTGGCCCCTACAATGAGCAGTTCTTC.

This clonotype occurred many times. This chain connects TRBV28 to TRBJ2-1; D is unresolved. The germline V gene encodes CDR1 MDHEN and CDR2 SYDVKM. Deletions cut 5 bases from V and 0 bases from J, with 17 bases between. This CDR3 has 17 amino acids. CDR3 sequence reads: CASSRTAALGSYNEQFF. The DNA for the CDR3 is TGTGCCAGCAGTCGGACGGCCGCCTTAGGCTCCTACAATGAGCAGTTCTTC. Combining the CDR3 with reference TRBV28 and TRBJ2-1 gives the whole variable domain DVKVTQSSRYLVKRTGEKVFLECVQDMDHENMFWYRQDPGLGLRLIYFSYDVKMKEKGDIPEGYSVSREKKERFSLILESASTNQTSMYLCASSRTAALGSYNEQFFGPGTRLTVL.

This clonotype was counted only a few times. The chain recombines TRBV4-1 with TRBJ1-2; D unresolved. In germline, CDR1 is MGHRA, CDR2 YSYEKL. V lost 0 bases and J lost 7, with 15 bases in between. This CDR3 is built from 15 residues. The CDR3 loop reads CASSQESSWFGGYTF. CDR3 nucleotide sequence: TGCGCCAGCAGCCAAGAGTCTTCCTGGTTCGGTGGCTACACCTTC.

The chain employs TRBV28 and TRBJ1-2; 7 nucleotides line up with TRBD1. V dropped 7 bases and J dropped 6; count of bases not matched to a gene: 14. The germline CDR1 and CDR2 sequences are MDHEN and SYDVKM. The CDR3 contains 15 residues. CDR3 nucleotides: TGTGCCAGCACTGATACGAGGGGGCGTAGGGATGGCTACACCTTC. Translated: CASTDTRGRRDGYTF.

This clonotype was observed at least ten times. CDR3 DNA: TGTGCCAGCAGCTCCACCCCCTCCTACAATGAGCAGTTCTTC. It specifies CASSSTPSYNEQFF. V usage is TRBV11-2 and J usage is TRBJ2-1; D unresolved. Trimming cost V 4 bases and J 0 bases, with 7 bases left between them. CDR3 length equals 14 residues. Germline V gene lookup returns CDR1 SGHAT and CDR2 FQNNGV.

There are many counts of this clonotype. This sequence joins TRBV6-1 and TRBJ2-7; the match to TRBD2 covers 14 bases. The CDR3 extends over 16 amino acids. V shed 5 bases and J 4 bases; nucleotides not matched to a gene: 7. In germline, CDR1 is MNHNS, CDR2 SASEGT. DNA of the CDR3: TGTGCCAGCAGTCTAAGAGGACTAGCGGGGGGTTACGAGCAGTACGTC. Translation gives CASSLRGLAGGYEQYV.

This clonotype has at least ten counts. The CDR3 sequence: CASSSNRGGEQYF. CDR3 nucleotide sequence: TGTGCCAGCAGCTCAAACAGGGGCGGCGAGCAGTACTTC. The rearrangement joins TRBV7-6 to TRBJ2-7; 7 nucleotides line up with TRBD1. Germline loops: CDR1 SGHVS, CDR2 FNYEAQ. CDR3 length: 13 amino acids. Trimming removed 4 bases from V and 6 bases from J; junction bases left unmatched: 6.

In DNA form, the CDR3 reads TGTGCCAGCAGTTCCCGACTAGCGGGAGAGGATACGCAGTATTTT. Translation: CASSSRLAGEDTQYF. V is TRBV27 and J is TRBJ2-3; the match to TRBD2 covers 12 bases. The V and J ends lost 4 bases and 6 bases, in that order; junction bases with no gene match: 5. Per the germline V gene, CDR1 is MNHEY and CDR2 is SMNVEV (reference sequence). CDR3 length: 15 residues.

This clonotype has a count of ten or more. This chain uses TRBV6-1 with TRBJ1-4; D not resolved. The V end was cut by 5 bases, the J end by 7 bases, with 11 bases between. Germline lookup yields CDR1 MNHNS and CDR2 SASEGT. This CDR3 contains 13 residues. CDR3 sequence reads: CASSPLGSEKLFF. DNA for the CDR3: TGTGCCAGCAGTCCTCTTGGGAGTGAAAAACTGTTTTTT.

In this sample, this clonotype turned up many times. The V and J genes are TRBV7-6 and TRBJ2-3; maybe TRBD1 (6 bases). The length of the CDR3 is 14 residues. V was cut by 7 bases and J by 0 bases, with 11 bases left in between. CDR1 is SGHVS, CDR2 FNYEAQ, per germline. The CDR3 DNA reads TGTGCCAGCACCCGGGACACTAGCACAGATACGCAGTATTTT. Translated: CASTRDTSTDTQYF.

Comment on this clonotype: Likely a read error: the CDR3 ends without its conserved phenylalanine or tryptophan. The chain joins TRBV4-2 to TRBJ2-1; 9 positions match TRBD2. The germline gives CDR1 LGHNA, CDR2 YNFKEQ. V trimming: 4 bases; J trimming: 6 bases; junction bases outside the gene matches: 13. There are 17 residues in the CDR3. CDR3 nucleotide sequence: TGTGCCAGCAGCCCCCCCGCCCAAGCGGGGGGCATCAATGAGCAGTTCCTC. Encoded protein: CASSPPAQAGGINEQFL.

This clonotype was seen at least ten times. V is TRBV7-9 and J is TRBJ2-7, with D hard to call. V was cut by 4 bases and J by 3 bases, with 13 bases left in between. The length of the CDR3 is 14 residues. Germline loops: CDR1 SEHNR, CDR2 FQNEAQ (reference sequence). The CDR3 reads CASSSSGFVYEQYV. The DNA of the CDR3 is TGTGCCAGCAGCTCGTCCGGGTTCGTCTACGAGCAGTACGTC.